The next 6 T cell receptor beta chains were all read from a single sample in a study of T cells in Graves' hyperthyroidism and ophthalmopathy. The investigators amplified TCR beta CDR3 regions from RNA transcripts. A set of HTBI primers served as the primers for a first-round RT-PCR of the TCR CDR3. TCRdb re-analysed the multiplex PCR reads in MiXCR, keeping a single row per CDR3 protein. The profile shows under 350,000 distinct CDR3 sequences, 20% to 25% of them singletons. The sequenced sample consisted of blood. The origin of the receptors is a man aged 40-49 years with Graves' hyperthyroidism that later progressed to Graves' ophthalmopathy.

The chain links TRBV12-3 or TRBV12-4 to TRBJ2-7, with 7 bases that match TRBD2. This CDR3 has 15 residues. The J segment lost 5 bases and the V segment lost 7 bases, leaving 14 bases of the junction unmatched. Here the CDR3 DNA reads TGTGCCAGCACCTCGGTTGTTGGCGGGAGCGACGAGCAGTACTTC. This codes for CASTSVVGGSDEQYF.

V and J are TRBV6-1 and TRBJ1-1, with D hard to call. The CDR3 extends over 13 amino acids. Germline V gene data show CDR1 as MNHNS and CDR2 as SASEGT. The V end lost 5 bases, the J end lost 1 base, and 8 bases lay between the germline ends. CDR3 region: CASSNTENTEAFF. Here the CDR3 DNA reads TGTGCCAGCAGTAATACAGAGAACACTGAAGCTTTCTTT.

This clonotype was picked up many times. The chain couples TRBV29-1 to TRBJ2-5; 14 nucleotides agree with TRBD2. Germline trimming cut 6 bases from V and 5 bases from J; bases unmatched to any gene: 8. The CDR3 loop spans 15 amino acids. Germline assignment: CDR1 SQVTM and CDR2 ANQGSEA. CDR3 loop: CSVGEGLAGDETQYF. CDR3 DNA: TGCAGCGTCGGGGAGGGACTAGCGGGAGACGAGACCCAGTACTTC.

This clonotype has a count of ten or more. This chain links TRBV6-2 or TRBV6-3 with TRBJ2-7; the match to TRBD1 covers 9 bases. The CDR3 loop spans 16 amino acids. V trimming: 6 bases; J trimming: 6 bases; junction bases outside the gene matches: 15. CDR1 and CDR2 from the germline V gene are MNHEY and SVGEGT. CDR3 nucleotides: TGTGCCAGCAGCAATCCATACGGGGGACAGGGATCCGAGCAGTACTTC. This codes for CASSNPYGGQGSEQYF.

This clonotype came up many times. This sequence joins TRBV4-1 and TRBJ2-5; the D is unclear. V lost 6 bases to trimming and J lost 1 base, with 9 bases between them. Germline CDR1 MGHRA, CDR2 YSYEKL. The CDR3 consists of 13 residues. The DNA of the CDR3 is TGCGCCAGCAGGGGTGAGAGCCAAGAGACCCAGTACTTC. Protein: CASRGESQETQYF.

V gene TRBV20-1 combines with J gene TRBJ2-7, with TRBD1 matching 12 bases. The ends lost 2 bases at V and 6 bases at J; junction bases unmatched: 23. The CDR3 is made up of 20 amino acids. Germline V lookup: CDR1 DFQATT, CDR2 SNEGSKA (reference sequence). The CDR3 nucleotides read TGCAGTGCTAGATCGCCCTCCGGGACAGGGGGCTTAGCGGGAGCTAGCGAGCAGTACTTC. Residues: CSARSPSGTGGLAGASEQYF.